The clone carrying this T cell receptor (beta chain) was recorded at least ten times. This CDR3 region has 11 residues. Trimming cost V 9 bases and J 6 bases, with 10 bases left between them. Germline CDR1 reads SNHLY; CDR2 reads FYNNEI. Method: immunoSEQ multiplex PCR; TCRdb's copy keeps in-frame clones and lacks some. The sample comprises a few hundred thousand clones, over 75% of which are singletons, and approximately 9% rests with the top ten. The data stem from a study of blood T cell repertoires in COVID-19. This chain links TRBV2 with TRBJ2-3, with a possible D match to TRBD2 (7 bases). The sequencing input was peripheral blood. The receptor was isolated from a human donor in a cohort sampled during active COVID-19. The CDR3 reads CARGGGDTQYF. CDR3 nucleotide sequence: TGTGCCAGGGGAGGGGGGGATACGCAGTATTTT.